This entry lists 29 T cell receptor beta chains sequenced from one sample in a study of T cell repertoires in cytomegalovirus infection. One entry per CDR3 protein results from TCRdb running MiXCR on the reads. The table has approximately 750,000 distinct CDR3 sequences, about a third seen once. The source material was PBMCs. The source of these receptors is a human donor in good health (CMV status not recorded). Some clones in this sample may be carry-over from other donors' samples.

This chain joins TRBV27 and TRBJ2-7; 7 bases map to TRBD2. With 5 bases clipped from V and 2 bases from J, the junction kept 6 bases outside the gene matches. CDR3 length: 14 amino acids. Germline assignment: CDR1 MNHEY and CDR2 SMNVEV (reference sequence). CDR3 nucleotide sequence: TGTGCCAGCAGTCCGAGCGGGAAGCCCTACGAGCAGTACTTC. Translation: CASSPSGKPYEQYF.

This chain connects TRBV7-8 to TRBJ2-7; the D gene could be TRBD1 or TRBD2 (5 bases each). CDR1 SGHVS and CDR2 FQNEAQ come from the germline V gene. Trimming took off 1 base at V and 7 bases at J, with 14 bases between the two ends. The CDR3 consists of 14 residues. CDR3 in amino acids: CASSLVVGTGEQYF. In nucleotides, the CDR3 is TGTGCCAGCAGCTTAGTGGTGGGGACGGGTGAGCAGTACTTC.

The chain uses TRBV25-1 and TRBJ2-7, with D tentatively TRBD2 (6 bases). Germline values: CDR1 MGHDK, CDR2 SYGVNS. The V gene lost 2 bases and the J gene lost 2 bases, with 19 bases spanning the gap. The CDR3 runs to 17 residues. Written as DNA, the CDR3 is TGTGCCAGCAGTGAACTGCAGTCCCGGGACTTAACCTACGAGCAGTACTTC. Protein sequence: CASSELQSRDLTYEQYF.

This chain links TRBV6-8 with TRBJ2-5; tentatively, D is TRBD1 or TRBD2 (5 bases each). From germline, CDR1 is MNHGY and CDR2 SAAAGT. The ends were cut back, 7 bases at V and 1 base at J, with 16 bases in the middle. The CDR3 has 15 residues. CDR3 DNA sequence: TGTGCCAGCATTTGGGGAAAGGGGAGCCAAGAGACCCAGTACTTC. Its translation: CASIWGKGSQETQYF.

The chain links TRBV4-1 to TRBJ1-1; D remains unclear. With 0 bases removed from V and 2 bases from J, the gap between germline ends came to 10 bases. CDR1 is MGHRA and CDR2 is YSYEKL in the germline V gene. This CDR3 comprises 15 residues. The CDR3 sequence is CASSQDGQPNTEAFF. The CDR3 DNA sequence: TGCGCCAGCAGCCAAGACGGCCAGCCAAACACTGAAGCTTTCTTT.

V and J are TRBV14 and TRBJ2-7; maybe TRBD2 (6 bases). The CDR3 runs 17 residues. Germline V gene data show CDR1 as SGHDN and CDR2 as FVKESK. Trimming took 1 base from V and 2 from J, leaving 18 bases between them. CDR3 residues: CASSQVLGAGRAYEQYF. CDR3 coding DNA: TGTGCCAGCAGCCAAGTCCTCGGGGCGGGACGAGCCTACGAGCAGTACTTC.

This clonotype has only a few counts. This CDR3 is CASSLRPSWGRGRDQPQHF. The CDR3 DNA sequence: TGTGCCAGCAGTTTAAGGCCCTCATGGGGCAGGGGGCGAGACCAGCCCCAGCATTTT. V is TRBV28 and J is TRBJ1-5, with 8 bases that match TRBD1. With V trimmed by 2 bases and J by 7 bases, 19 bases remained unmatched. Per the germline V gene, CDR1 is MDHEN and CDR2 is SYDVKM. This CDR3 spans 19 amino acids.

The sample holds a few counts of this clonotype. The rearrangement joins TRBV2 to TRBJ2-1; 12 positions agree with TRBD2. The trim removed 7 bases at V and 8 bases at J, leaving 12 bases unmatched. Germline CDR1 and CDR2: SNHLY and FYNNEI. The CDR3 totals 16 residues. The CDR3 coding sequence is TGTGCCAGCAACGTGTGGGCGACTAGCGGGAGCGATGAGCAGTTCTTC. Its protein product is CASNVWATSGSDEQFF.

This clonotype has a handful of counts. The chain carries TRBV7-6 and TRBJ2-7; tentatively, D is TRBD1 or TRBD2 (5 bases each). From germline, CDR1 is SGHVS and CDR2 FNYEAQ. The CDR3 consists of 15 residues. V was clipped by 0 bases and J by 3 bases, with 12 bases between them. The CDR3 nucleotides are TGTGCCAGCAGCTTAGCGGGGGACCCGAACTACGAGCAGTACTTC. This codes for CASSLAGDPNYEQYF.

This clonotype was detected many times. V and J are TRBV19 and TRBJ1-5; perhaps TRBD1 as D (5 bases). Trimming took 4 bases from V and 3 from J, leaving 16 bases between them. CDR1 is LNHDA and CDR2 is SQIVND in the germline V gene (reference sequence). This CDR3 region has 16 residues. The CDR3 loop reads CASSTPTQGYNQPQHF. In DNA, the CDR3 is TGTGCCAGTAGTACCCCGACGCAGGGTTACAATCAGCCCCAGCATTTT. Full variable domain (outside the CDR3, taken from reference TRBV19 and TRBJ1-5): DGGITQSPKYLFRKEGQNVTLSCEQNLNHDAMYWYRQDPGQGLRLIYYSQIVNDFQKGDIAEGYSVSREKKESFPLTVTSAQKNPTAFYLCASSTPTQGYNQPQHFGDGTRLSIL.

This clonotype was counted ten times or more. As DNA, the CDR3 is TGTGCCAGCAGCCCTAAAGGACGGACTAGCGAGCTGAGCGGGGAGCTGTTTTTT. Translated, it gives CASSPKGRTSELSGELFF. The genes are TRBV7-2 and TRBJ2-2; the match to TRBD2 covers 9 bases. Germline V gives CDR1 SGHTA, CDR2 FQGNSA. The trim removed 5 bases at V and 7 bases at J, leaving 17 bases unmatched. CDR3 length: 18 amino acids.

Many counts were recorded for this clonotype. V is TRBV7-6 and J is TRBJ2-2; no firm D call. This CDR3 is built from 14 residues. V was shortened by 1 base and J by 2 bases, with 5 bases between the two germline ends. Looked up from germline, CDR1 is SGHVS and CDR2 is FNYEAQ. CDR3 nucleotides: TGTGCCAGCAGCTTAGACAGAAACACCGGGGAGCTGTTTTTT. As protein: CASSLDRNTGELFF.

The table lists this clonotype with a few counts. The rearrangement uses TRBV6-1 and TRBJ1-1; tentative D call: TRBD1 (5 bases). The CDR3 has 13 residues. Between the trimmed V and J ends, which lost 5 bases and 6 bases, there was a span of 13 bases. CDR1 MNHNS and CDR2 SASEGT come from the germline V gene. In DNA form, the CDR3 reads TGTGCCAGCAGTCTTTCGACAGCCTCTGAAGCTTTCTTT. Translated, it gives CASSLSTASEAFF.

The chain combines TRBV19 with TRBJ1-5; no firm D call. The V end was cut by 6 bases, the J end by 0 bases, with 9 bases between. The CDR3 extends over 14 amino acids. Germline CDR1 is LNHDA and CDR2 is SQIVND (reference sequence). CDR3 DNA sequence: TGTGCCAGTAGAAGTGGGGTTAGCAATCAGCCCCAGCATTTT. Its protein product is CASRSGVSNQPQHF.

CDR3 residues: CSARGLAGVTYEQYF. The CDR3 DNA reads as TGCAGTGCTAGAGGACTAGCGGGAGTCACCTACGAGCAGTACTTC. The gene calls are TRBV20-1 and TRBJ2-7, with 12 bases matching TRBD2. Germline V gene lookup returns CDR1 DFQATT and CDR2 SNEGSKA (reference sequence). CDR3 length equals 15 residues. The trim removed 1 base at V and 2 bases at J, leaving 3 bases unmatched.

This clonotype was picked up many times. The chain joins TRBV7-6 to TRBJ1-2; TRBD1 aligns across 12 bases. Germline loops: CDR1 SGHVS, CDR2 FNYEAQ. The CDR3 loop spans 16 amino acids. The J segment lost 4 bases and the V segment lost 5 bases, leaving 8 bases of the junction unmatched. Written as DNA, the CDR3 is TGTGCCAGCAGCCCCGGCGGGACAGGGGGCCTCTATGGCTACACCTTC. It specifies CASSPGGTGGLYGYTF.

This clonotype was counted at least ten times. The gene calls are TRBV7-2 and TRBJ1-1; a possible D gene is TRBD1 (5 bases). CDR1 SGHTA and CDR2 FQGNSA come from the germline V gene. Trimming pared 4 bases from V and 1 base from J, leaving 10 bases between. This CDR3 has 14 residues. The CDR3 protein is CASSSRTSNTEAFF. As DNA, the CDR3 is TGTGCCAGCAGCTCACGGACATCGAACACTGAAGCTTTCTTT.

This clonotype was counted only a few times. The chain carries TRBV11-2 and TRBJ1-5; no firm D call. The CDR3 totals 13 residues. Per the germline V gene, CDR1 is SGHAT and CDR2 is FQNNGV. Trimming stripped 0 bases from V and 6 bases from J, with 6 bases between. CDR3 coding DNA: TGTGCCAGCAGCTTAGACCCCCCTCAGCCCCAGCATTTT. Translation gives CASSLDPPQPQHF.

This clonotype turned up a few times. V is TRBV7-8 and J is TRBJ1-5; the match to TRBD1 covers 8 bases. This CDR3 spans 15 amino acids. The germline gives CDR1 SGHVS, CDR2 FQNEAQ. The trim removed 8 bases at V and 5 bases at J, leaving 11 bases unmatched. The CDR3 spells CASSNQGALDQPQHF. CDR3 bases: TGTGCCAGCTCAAACCAGGGGGCGCTGGATCAGCCCCAGCATTTT.

This clonotype turned up a few times. The CDR3 region has the DNA TGTGCCATCAGTGAACCGGGACAGGGGGCCGATGAAGCTTTCTTT. Protein: CAISEPGQGADEAFF. The V and J genes are TRBV10-3 and TRBJ1-1; 12 bases are shared with TRBD1. This CDR3 is built from 15 residues. The germline gives CDR1 ENHRY, CDR2 SYGVKD. V was pared by 3 bases and J by 7 bases, with 6 bases of the junction left unmatched.

This clonotype was picked up one time. The rearrangement joins TRBV6-5 to TRBJ2-3; 7 bases fit TRBD1. Losses at the gene ends were 8 bases for V and 4 bases for J; bases not matched to a gene: 3. Germline CDR1 MNHEY, CDR2 SVGAGI. The CDR3 has 12 residues. The CDR3 protein is CASHTGADTQYF. The CDR3 coding sequence is TGTGCCAGCCATACAGGGGCAGATACGCAGTATTTT.

This clonotype was seen many times. The chain links TRBV7-2 to TRBJ2-3, with a possible D match to TRBD1 (6 bases). Germline assignment: CDR1 SGHTA and CDR2 FQGNSA. The CDR3 consists of 16 residues. The V gene lost 1 base and the J gene lost 2 bases, with 13 bases spanning the gap. CDR3 amino acids: CASSLGYRALTDTQYF. CDR3 coding DNA: TGTGCCAGCAGCTTAGGTTACAGGGCGCTCACAGATACGCAGTATTTT.

This clonotype was observed many times. CDR3 protein: CASSRMMDTQYF. CDR3 bases: TGTGCCAGCAGCCGTATGATGGATACGCAGTATTTT. V gene TRBV7-2 combines with J gene TRBJ2-3; D remains unclear. V dropped 5 bases and J dropped 6 bases, with 9 bases sitting between them. From germline, CDR1 is SGHTA and CDR2 FQGNSA. CDR3 length: 12 residues.

The chain is built from TRBV11-3 and TRBJ2-1; 11 bases are shared with TRBD2. CDR1 is SGHNT, CDR2 YENEEA, per germline. This CDR3 contains 18 residues. V dropped 0 bases and J dropped 0; count of bases not matched to a gene: 4. The CDR3 DNA is TGTGCCAGCAGCTTAGAGCTCGGACTAGCGGGCTCCTACAATGAGCAGTTCTTC. Translation: CASSLELGLAGSYNEQFF.

This clonotype was seen a few times. The V gene is TRBV10-3, the J gene TRBJ1-5; TRBD1 agrees at 7 bases. The CDR3 consists of 15 residues. V lost 10 bases, J lost 7 bases, and 16 bases stayed unmatched. CDR1 ENHRY and CDR2 SYGVKD come from the germline V gene. The CDR3 sequence: CATTDLRDSKQPQHF. CDR3 bases: TGTGCCACCACCGACCTCCGGGACAGTAAGCAGCCCCAGCATTTT.

The J gene is TRBJ1-2, the V gene TRBV19, with 7 bases identical to TRBD1. V shed 2 bases and J 0 bases; nucleotides not matched to a gene: 6. The CDR3 runs 16 residues. Per the germline V gene, CDR1 is LNHDA and CDR2 is SQIVND (reference sequence). CDR3 nucleotides: TGTGCCAGTAGTATATGGGGACAGACTACTAACTATGGCTACACCTTC. Translated, it gives CASSIWGQTTNYGYTF.

The V gene is TRBV4-3, the J gene TRBJ1-5; 8 bases are a match to TRBD1. The CDR3 is 16 amino acids. Germline V gene sequence: CDR1 LGHNA, CDR2 YSLEER. V trimming: 4 bases; J trimming: 5 bases; junction bases outside the gene matches: 10. CDR3 bases: TGCGCCAGCAGCCCAGAACGGGACAGGTTTGATCAGCCCCAGCATTTT. The encoded protein is CASSPERDRFDQPQHF.

Worth noting for this clonotype: Since no conserved phenylalanine or tryptophan closes the CDR3, a read error is the likely cause. The chain is built from TRBV7-9 and TRBJ2-7; D is perhaps TRBD2 (5 bases). The CDR3 loop spans 16 amino acids. The V end lost 5 bases, the J end lost 3 bases, and 20 bases lay between the germline ends. Germline lookup yields CDR1 SEHNR and CDR2 FQNEAQ (reference sequence). CDR3 DNA sequence: TGTGCCAGCAGCCCACTCATAGCGCTAAGTATCTACGAGCAGTACTTA. Amino acid sequence: CASSPLIALSIYEQYL.

Only a few counts were recorded for this clonotype. This rearrangement joins TRBV12-3 or TRBV12-4 to TRBJ1-5, with 9 bases matching TRBD1. J lost 7 bases, V lost 5 bases, and 6 bases had no gene match. The CDR3 loop spans 14 amino acids. Here the CDR3 DNA reads TGTGCCAGCAGTGGGACAGGGAGGGGACAGCCCCAGCATTTT. Amino acid sequence: CASSGTGRGQPQHF.